These 28 T cell receptor beta chains came from one sample sequenced in a study of blood T cell repertoires in COVID-19. TCRdb's table, derived via immunoSEQ multiplex PCR, lists solely in-frame clones and lacks some. The sample includes 150,000 to 200,000 clones, 85% of them seen just once. What was sequenced was peripheral blood. The source is a human donor with acute or convalescent COVID-19. The donor label of this sample is uncertain.

The chain is built from TRBV5-8 and TRBJ1-2; no reliable D call. The CDR3 is 11 residues long. V lost 7 bases to trimming and J lost 4 bases, with 8 bases between them. CDR1 SGHTS and CDR2 YDEGEE come from the germline V gene. This CDR3 is CASGEVYGYTF. In DNA form, the CDR3 reads TGTGCCAGCGGGGAGGTCTATGGCTACACCTTC. The variable domain in full, with the rest retrieved from reference TRBV5-8 and TRBJ1-2, is EAGVTQSPTHLIKTRGQQATLRCSPISGHTSVYWYQQALGLGLQFLLWYDEGEERNRGNFPPRFSGRQFPNYSSELNVNALELEDSALYLCASGEVYGYTFGSGTRLTVV.

This clone was detected only once. The rearrangement joins TRBV18 to TRBJ1-5; weak D call: TRBD1 (6 bases). The germline V and J ends were trimmed by 6 bases and 4 bases, with 16 bases remaining between them. Germline-derived CDR1 and CDR2 are KGHSH and LQKENI. CDR3 length: 15 amino acids. The CDR3 is CASSPDRHQNQPQHF. DNA of the CDR3: TGTGCCAGCTCTCCAGACAGGCACCAAAATCAGCCCCAGCATTTT.

This chain links TRBV6-2 or TRBV6-3 with TRBJ1-2; D might be TRBD1 (5 bases). Between the trimmed V and J ends, which lost 2 bases and 5 bases, there was a span of 18 bases. Per germline, CDR1 MNHEY and CDR2 SVGEGT. This CDR3 has 16 amino acids. This chain's CDR3 is CASSYTRGGEGYGYTF. DNA for the CDR3: TGTGCCAGCAGTTACACCCGGGGGGGGGAGGGATATGGCTACACCTTC.

V and J are TRBV9 and TRBJ2-7, with D possibly matching TRBD2 (7 bases). Germline-derived CDR1 and CDR2 are SGDLS and YYNGEE. This CDR3 has 17 residues. The ends were cut back, 5 bases at V and 4 bases at J, with 25 bases in the middle. CDR3 coding DNA: TGTGCCAGCAGAACCAAGGGGGGTGTGCGGGGAGGGTACGAGCAGTACTTC. It encodes CASRTKGGVRGGYEQYF.

The chain employs TRBV30 and TRBJ2-2, with D possibly being TRBD1 (5 bases). Trimming stripped 0 bases from V and 7 bases from J, with 12 bases between. Germline V CDR1 and CDR2: GTSNPN, SVGIG (reference sequence). The CDR3 is made up of 14 amino acids. Written as DNA, the CDR3 is TGTGCCTGGAGTGTACATCTCGACAGCGGGGAGCTGTTTTTT. Amino acids: CAWSVHLDSGELFF.

The chain links TRBV30 to TRBJ1-1, with 9 bases aligning to TRBD1. The CDR3 extends over 17 amino acids. The V gene end was trimmed by 2 bases and the J gene end by 5 bases; junction bases not matched to a gene: 15. Germline V gene lookup returns CDR1 GTSNPN and CDR2 SVGIG (reference sequence). CDR3 DNA sequence: TGTGCCTGGAGTCGGGGAGACAGGGGGTACCCTGTTACTGAAGCTTTCTTT. Encoded protein: CAWSRGDRGYPVTEAFF.

This clone was seen more than once but under ten times. The rearrangement joins TRBV7-2 to TRBJ1-5; TRBD1 matches at 8 bases. The germline V gene has CDR1 SGHTA and CDR2 FQGNSA. The length of the CDR3 is 15 residues. V was pared by 5 bases and J by 5 bases, with 8 bases of the junction left unmatched. This chain's CDR3 is CASSPWTGSHQPQHF. DNA of the CDR3: TGTGCCAGCAGCCCCTGGACAGGGAGCCATCAGCCCCAGCATTTT.

This chain joins TRBV5-1 and TRBJ1-5; TRBD1 might be the D (6 bases). Germline V gene data show CDR1 as SGHRS and CDR2 as YFSETQ. V was cut by 2 bases and J by 0 bases, with 9 bases left in between. The CDR3 runs 15 residues. As DNA, the CDR3 is TGCGCCAGCAGCTTTCAGGGGAATAGCAATCAGCCCCAGCATTTT. It encodes CASSFQGNSNQPQHF.

CDR3 coding DNA: TGCAGTGCTAGTAGAAGGGAGGGCGGGGTAGATACGCAGTATTTT. This gives the protein CSASRREGGVDTQYF. This sequence joins TRBV20-1 and TRBJ2-3; TRBD2 aligns across 7 bases. The V gene's germline CDR1 is DFQATT and CDR2 SNEGSKA (reference sequence). CDR3 size: 15 residues. Losses at the gene ends were 3 bases for V and 5 bases for J; bases not matched to a gene: 11.

This clone was seen a single time. The sample carries other DNA sequences with the same CDR3. V usage is TRBV28 and J usage is TRBJ1-5; 8 nucleotides agree with TRBD1. Germline lookup yields CDR1 MDHEN and CDR2 SYDVKM. This CDR3 comprises 15 residues. V trimming: 4 bases; J trimming: 2 bases; junction bases outside the gene matches: 4. The CDR3 nucleotides read TGTGCCAGCAGTTCAGGACAGGGTGGCAATCAGCCCCAGCATTTT. Translated, it gives CASSSGQGGNQPQHF. Supplemented by reference TRBV28 and TRBJ1-5, the full variable domain reads DVKVTQSSRYLVKRTGEKVFLECVQDMDHENMFWYRQDPGLGLRLIYFSYDVKMKEKGDIPEGYSVSREKKERFSLILESASTNQTSMYLCASSSGQGGNQPQHFGDGTRLSIL.

The rearrangement links TRBV28 to TRBJ2-7, with TRBD1 as a possible D gene (6 bases). CDR3 size: 14 residues. Germline CDR1 is MDHEN and CDR2 is SYDVKM. V was cut by 10 bases and J by 0 bases, with 16 bases left in between. CDR3 sequence (DNA): TGTGCCACCCTCCGGGACACGAGCTCCTACGAGCAGTACTTC. Translation: CATLRDTSSYEQYF.

CDR3 sequence: CASRRGQNTEAFF. CDR3 nucleotides: TGCGCCAGCAGAAGAGGGCAGAACACTGAAGCTTTCTTT. The genes are TRBV10-2 and TRBJ1-1; no reliable D call. Trimming removed 6 bases at V and 1 base at J, with 9 bases between. Germline lookup yields CDR1 WSHSY and CDR2 SAAADI. CDR3 length: 13 residues.

The V and J genes are TRBV7-8 and TRBJ2-2, with D perhaps matching TRBD2 (5 bases). This CDR3 is built from 14 residues. Germline CDR1 SGHVS, CDR2 FQNEAQ. Trimming removed 2 bases at V and 8 bases at J, with 12 bases between. As DNA, the CDR3 is TGTGCCAGCAGCTTATCTTGGGGAGTAGGGGAGCTGTTTTTT. It encodes CASSLSWGVGELFF.

The chain employs TRBV4-1 and TRBJ2-2, with 9 bases fitting TRBD1. The CDR3 is made up of 16 amino acids. The V segment lost 5 bases and the J segment 3 bases; nucleotides outside the gene matches: 7. Germline assignment: CDR1 MGHRA and CDR2 YSYEKL. For the CDR3, the DNA is TGCGCCAGCAGCGAAGGACAGGGGATAGACACCGGGGAGCTGTTTTTT. As protein: CASSEGQGIDTGELFF.

The chain links TRBV10-3 to TRBJ2-3, with 8 bases identical to TRBD2. The germline V gene encodes CDR1 ENHRY and CDR2 SYGVKD. The trim removed 3 bases at V and 5 bases at J, leaving 4 bases unmatched. CDR3 length: 14 residues. The CDR3 here is CAISDERGGDTQYF. CDR3 nucleotide sequence: TGTGCCATCAGTGATGAACGGGGGGGAGATACGCAGTATTTT.

This rearrangement joins TRBV5-5 to TRBJ1-2; D is unresolved. The CDR3 sequence is 13 residues long. V lost 3 bases and J 0 bases, leaving 6 bases between the germline ends. CDR1 and CDR2 (germline): SGHKS, YYEKEE (reference sequence). CDR3 coding DNA: TGTGCCAGCAGCTCCCCCGCTAACTATGGCTACACCTTC. It specifies CASSSPANYGYTF. Full variable domain (rest looked up from reference TRBV5-5 and TRBJ1-2): DAGVTQSPTHLIKTRGQQVTLRCSPISGHKSVSWYQQVLGQGPQFIFQYYEKEERGRGNFPDRFSARQFPNYSSELNVNALLLGDSALYLCASSSPANYGYTFGSGTRLTVV.

The chain recombines TRBV5-1 with TRBJ2-7; 13 bases match TRBD2. V was clipped by 0 bases and J by 1 base; unmatched bases: 7. CDR3 length: 18 residues. Germline lookup yields CDR1 SGHRS and CDR2 YFSETQ. Here the CDR3 reads CASSLGTSGGSRSYEQYF. Written as DNA, the CDR3 is TGCGCCAGCAGCTTGGGGACTAGCGGGGGTTCCAGGTCCTACGAGCAGTACTTC.

V gene TRBV28 combines with J gene TRBJ2-7, with 9 bases aligning to TRBD1. V lost 5 bases and J lost 2; bases outside the gene matches: 7. Per the germline V gene, CDR1 is MDHEN and CDR2 is SYDVKM. The CDR3 consists of 15 residues. The CDR3 DNA is TGTGCCAGCAGTCCGCACAGGGGGCTCACCTACGAGCAGTACTTC. Encoded protein: CASSPHRGLTYEQYF.

In regard to this clone: The sample has other DNA sequences that encode this CDR3 too. The V call is TRBV18, the J call TRBJ1-1; D perhaps matches TRBD1 (6 bases). Germline V gene data show CDR1 as KGHSH and CDR2 as LQKENI. This CDR3 contains 14 residues. V lost 2 bases, J lost 5 bases, and 12 bases lay in between. The CDR3: CASSPDRLGTEAFF. The DNA of the CDR3 is TGTGCCAGCTCACCAGACAGGCTGGGGACTGAAGCTTTCTTT.

The genes are TRBV24-1 and TRBJ2-7; D ambiguous. The CDR3 runs 13 residues. V lost 3 bases, J lost 3 bases, and 8 bases lay in between. Germline V gene sequence: CDR1 KGHDR, CDR2 SFDVKD. This CDR3 reads CATSDGLNYEQYF. CDR3 in DNA: TGTGCCACCAGTGATGGCCTGAACTACGAGCAGTACTTC.

This clone was counted only a few times. The V call is TRBV14, the J call TRBJ1-5, with D uncertain. The ends were cut back, 0 bases at V and 0 bases at J, with 18 bases in the middle. The CDR3 runs 19 residues. Germline CDR1 and CDR2: SGHDN and FVKESK. In DNA form, the CDR3 reads TGTGCCAGCAGCCAAGAAAGAAACGAAGGAGAGTATAGCAATCAGCCCCAGCATTTT. The encoded protein is CASSQERNEGEYSNQPQHF.

The DNA of the CDR3 is TGTGCCAGCAAGCCGGGACAGGGTTCCTACGAGCAGTACTTC. This translates into CASKPGQGSYEQYF. The chain is built from TRBV6-5 and TRBJ2-7, with 9 bases fitting TRBD1. Unmatched junction bases numbered 5, after V lost 7 bases and J lost 1 base. The CDR3 sequence is 14 residues long. Looked up from germline, CDR1 is MNHEY and CDR2 is SVGAGI.

The chain employs TRBV28 and TRBJ1-1; 11 bases are shared with TRBD1. The CDR3 sequence is 15 residues long. CDR1 and CDR2 (germline): MDHEN, SYDVKM. V lost 3 bases to trimming and J lost 4 bases; unmatched junction nucleotides: 4. Here the CDR3 reads CASSFSGTGGTEAFF. Here the CDR3 DNA reads TGTGCCAGCAGTTTCTCGGGGACAGGGGGCACTGAAGCTTTCTTT.

This clone was seen a single time. This chain joins TRBV18 and TRBJ1-5; the D gene is possibly TRBD1 (6 bases). This CDR3 contains 13 residues. Germline CDR1 reads KGHSH; CDR2 reads LQKENI. V shed 6 bases and J shed 5 bases, with 11 bases lying between them. CDR3 in DNA: TGTGCCAGCTCCACAGGGCCAGATCAGCCCCAGCATTTT. Protein product: CASSTGPDQPQHF.

This clone was counted a few times. The same CDR3 also results from other DNA sequences found in this sample. The J gene is TRBJ1-3, the V gene TRBV18; D is ambiguous. Trimming cost V 4 bases and J 0 bases, with 7 bases left between them. Germline-derived CDR1 and CDR2 are KGHSH and LQKENI. There are 14 residues in the CDR3. The CDR3: CASSRQSSGNTIYF. CDR3 in DNA: TGTGCCAGCTCACGTCAGTCCTCTGGAAACACCATATATTTT.

The V call is TRBV6-5, the J call TRBJ1-5; D uncertain. The germline gives CDR1 MNHEY, CDR2 SVGAGI. This CDR3 contains 14 residues. Trimming cost V 0 bases and J 7 bases, with 10 bases left between them. CDR3 bases: TGTGCCAGCAGTTACTCGACGGGGTACCAGCCCCAGCATTTT. Encoded protein: CASSYSTGYQPQHF.

The chain employs TRBV3-1 (or the pseudogene TRBV3-2) and TRBJ2-1, with D tentatively TRBD1 (6 bases). The germline V gene encodes CDR1 LGHDT and CDR2 YNNKEL (reference sequence). The CDR3 extends over 14 amino acids. V was shortened by 4 bases and J by 3 bases, with 10 bases between the two germline ends. The CDR3 is CASSPWTDYNEQFF. Here the CDR3 DNA reads TGTGCCAGCAGCCCATGGACAGACTACAATGAGCAGTTCTTC.

The chain is built from TRBV5-1 and TRBJ2-1; 9 positions match TRBD2. The CDR3 extends over 16 amino acids. With V trimmed by 4 bases and J by 3 bases, 8 bases remained unmatched. Per the germline V gene, CDR1 is SGHRS and CDR2 is YFSETQ. The CDR3 DNA reads as TGCGCCAGCAGCGCCTCTAGCGGGGCCCACTACAATGAGCAGTTCTTC. Its translation: CASSASSGAHYNEQFF.